A single sample is the source of the 30 T cell receptor beta chains below, sequenced in a study of cytomegalovirus exposure and HLA in healthy donors. 60 Vbeta and 13 Jbeta primers were used in PCR. Assay: immunoSEQ multiplex PCR; the TCRdb copy retains only in-frame clones and omits some. The table has about 120,000 clones, approximately 9.4% seen once. The sequenced sample was PBMCs. The receptors shown here come from a man between 25 and 39 years old in good health and CMV-seronegative.

The chain has TRBV6-6 and TRBJ2-1, with D maybe TRBD1 (6 bases). The V end lost 2 bases, the J end lost 15 bases, and 14 bases lay between the germline ends. The CDR3 is 12 amino acids. Germline values: CDR1 MNHNY, CDR2 SVGAGI (reference sequence). The CDR3 here is CASSYTGTLPFF. The CDR3 DNA reads as TGTGCCAGCAGTTACACCGGGACATTGCCGTTCTTC.

In its sample, this clone was seen a few times. V and J are TRBV6-5 and TRBJ1-4; TRBD1 matches at 9 bases. The CDR3 runs to 15 residues. Trimming took 5 bases from V and 8 from J; bases not matched to a gene: 9. Germline V gene sequence: CDR1 MNHEY, CDR2 SVGAGI. DNA of the CDR3: TGTGCCAGCAGTAATACCGGGACAGGGCGAGAAAAACTGTTTTTT. Translating it yields CASSNTGTGREKLFF.

This chain joins TRBV14 and TRBJ1-2; D gene ambiguous. V lost 6 bases and J lost 8, with 16 bases in between. The CDR3 totals 13 residues. Germline V gives CDR1 SGHDN, CDR2 FVKESK. As DNA, the CDR3 is TGTGCCAGCAGTCCCGGTCGAGAGGGAGGCTACACCTTC. Its protein is CASSPGREGGYTF.

This chain uses TRBV19 with TRBJ2-7; the match to TRBD2 covers 12 bases. CDR1 and CDR2 (germline): LNHDA, SQIVND (reference sequence). Trimming took 0 bases from V and 7 from J; bases not matched to a gene: 7. This CDR3 has 16 residues. CDR3 in DNA: TGTGCCAGTAGTATAGATCGACTAGCGGGAGCACGAGAGCAGTACTTC. It yields the protein CASSIDRLAGAREQYF.

The chain uses TRBV4-1 and TRBJ2-7; 9 nucleotides align to TRBD2. The CDR3 is 16 residues long. V lost 1 base to trimming and J lost 0 bases; unmatched junction nucleotides: 4. CDR1 and CDR2 from the germline V gene are MGHRA and YSYEKL. CDR3 in amino acids: CASSQGTSALSYEQYF. The CDR3 DNA reads TGCGCCAGCAGCCAAGGGACTAGCGCCCTCTCCTACGAGCAGTACTTC.

The chain recombines TRBV10-2 with TRBJ2-5, with 10 bases matching TRBD2. The trim removed 5 bases at V and 5 bases at J, leaving 14 bases unmatched. Germline CDR1 is WSHSY and CDR2 is SAAADI. This CDR3 comprises 17 residues. This CDR3 reads CASSFGLAVLSRETQYF. CDR3 DNA: TGCGCCAGCAGTTTCGGACTAGCGGTCCTCTCACGGGAGACCCAGTACTTC.

This clone was counted only a few times. This chain links TRBV19 with TRBJ1-3; TRBD1 is a possible D gene (5 bases). The ends were cut back, 4 bases at V and 3 bases at J, with 7 bases in the middle. CDR3 length equals 13 residues. Per the germline V gene, CDR1 is LNHDA and CDR2 is SQIVND (reference sequence). The CDR3 region is CASSTGFGNTIYF. CDR3 coding DNA: TGTGCCAGTAGTACAGGGTTTGGAAACACCATATATTTT.

As concerns this clone: Germline and junction disagree at one end, which may indicate a read error. The chain is built from TRBV6-1 and TRBJ1-5; D remains ambiguous. The CDR3 runs 13 residues. CDR1 is MNHNS, CDR2 SASEGT, per germline. The chain's CDR3 is CASRVYSNQPQNF. The DNA of the CDR3 is TGTGCCAGCAGGGTTTATAGCAATCAGCCCCAGAATTTT.

This chain connects TRBV2 to TRBJ1-2; TRBD1 agrees at 9 bases. There are 14 residues in the CDR3. Trimming took 7 bases from V and 6 from J; bases not matched to a gene: 9. Germline V CDR1 and CDR2: SNHLY, FYNNEI. The CDR3 DNA sequence: TGTGCCAGCACCATGAGGGACAGGGTGGATGGCTACACCTTC. Encoded protein: CASTMRDRVDGYTF. Full variable domain (missing parts from reference TRBV2 and TRBJ1-2): EPEVTQTPSHQVTQMGQEVILRCVPISNHLYFYWYRQILGQKVEFLVSFYNNEISEKSEIFDDQFSVERPDGSNFTLKIRSTKLEDSAMYFCASTMRDRVDGYTFGSGTRLTVV.

A note on this clone: The germline gene is not matched at one end of the junction; a read error may be the cause. The CDR3 DNA reads as TGTGCTAGCAGACGACAGGGGGCCGGGGAGCTGTTTTTT. Amino acids: CASRRQGAGELFF. The rearrangement links TRBV7-7 to TRBJ2-2, with 9 bases that match TRBD1. Germline CDR1 is SSHAT and CDR2 is FNYEAQ (reference sequence). This CDR3 region has 13 residues.

This clone has just a few counts. This chain uses TRBV5-6 with TRBJ2-3; D is possibly TRBD1 (5 bases). The ends were cut back, 0 bases at V and 4 bases at J, with 18 bases in the middle. The V gene's germline CDR1 is SGHDT and CDR2 YYEEEE. This CDR3 spans 17 amino acids. CDR3 coding DNA: TGTGCCAGCAGCTTGGTCGACATCAGGGTTGTTGCAGATACGCAGTATTTT. Its protein is CASSLVDIRVVADTQYF.

The V gene is TRBV25-1, the J gene TRBJ2-1, with 11 positions matching TRBD2. CDR1 and CDR2 from the germline V gene are MGHDK and SYGVNS. The J segment lost 9 bases and the V segment lost 10 bases, leaving 17 bases of the junction unmatched. This CDR3 is built from 16 residues. The CDR3 nucleotides are TGTGCCACCTATCGAACGGGACTAGCGGACAGGGGTGAGCAGTTCTTC. Its translation is CATYRTGLADRGEQFF. Drawing the rest from reference TRBV25-1 and TRBJ2-1, the complete variable domain is EADIYQTPRYLVIGTGKKITLECSQTMGHDKMYWYQQDPGMELHLIHYSYGVNSTEKGDLSSESTVSRIRTEHFPLTLESARPSHTSQYLCATYRTGLADRGEQFFGPGTRLTVL.

As to this clone: The sample has other DNA sequences that encode this CDR3 too. The rearrangement joins TRBV7-9 to TRBJ2-2, with TRBD2 matching 7 bases. The CDR3 has 16 residues. Trimming cost V 1 base and J 5 bases; bases outside gene matches: 7. Per germline, CDR1 SEHNR and CDR2 FQNEAQ (reference sequence). The CDR3 DNA reads TGTGCCAGCAGCTTAGGTGGGGGGGTCCAGACCGGGGAGCTGTTTTTT. It yields the protein CASSLGGGVQTGELFF.

In its sample, this clone was seen a few times. The chain links TRBV30 to TRBJ1-2, with D hard to call. V was trimmed by 4 bases and J by 4 bases, leaving 4 bases between them. Germline CDR1 and CDR2: GTSNPN and SVGIG (reference sequence). CDR3 length: 10 residues. The CDR3 is CAWNGYGYTF. CDR3 sequence (DNA): TGTGCCTGGAACGGCTATGGCTACACCTTC. Full variable domain (remainder filled in from reference TRBV30 and TRBJ1-2): SQTIHQWPATLVQPVGSPLSLECTVEGTSNPNLYWYRQAAGRGLQLLFYSVGIGQISSEVPQNLSASRPQDRQFILSSKKLLLSDSGFYLCAWNGYGYTFGSGTRLTVV.

The rearrangement uses TRBV19 and TRBJ1-3; D is unresolved. There are 15 residues in the CDR3. V lost 5 bases, J lost 0 bases, and 11 bases lay in between. Germline loops: CDR1 LNHDA, CDR2 SQIVND (reference sequence). The chain's CDR3 is CASSLGLISGNTIYF. The DNA for the CDR3 is TGTGCCAGTAGTCTTGGACTGATCTCTGGAAACACCATATATTTT. The full variable domain, with the rest looked up from reference TRBV19 and TRBJ1-3, is DGGITQSPKYLFRKEGQNVTLSCEQNLNHDAMYWYRQDPGQGLRLIYYSQIVNDFQKGDIAEGYSVSREKKESFPLTVTSAQKNPTAFYLCASSLGLISGNTIYFGEGSWLTVV.

J is TRBJ1-2 and V is TRBV11-2; D remains unclear. The CDR3 is 12 residues long. Germline lookup yields CDR1 SGHAT and CDR2 FQNNGV. Trimming took off 2 bases at V and 11 bases at J, with 12 bases between the two ends. CDR3 coding DNA: TGTGCCAGCAGCTTATTAAAACAAAATTACACCTTC. This encodes CASSLLKQNYTF.

The sample holds a few counts of this clone. The chain links TRBV19 to TRBJ1-1; 8 positions agree with TRBD1. The CDR3 contains 14 residues. The germline V gene encodes CDR1 LNHDA and CDR2 SQIVND (reference sequence). The ends lost 3 bases at V and 4 bases at J; junction bases unmatched: 4. The CDR3 sequence is CASSMQGTGTEAFF. In DNA form, the CDR3 reads TGTGCCAGTAGTATGCAGGGGACAGGCACTGAAGCTTTCTTT.

In this sample, this clone turned up once. The genes are TRBV11-2 and TRBJ1-6, with TRBD1 as a possible D gene (5 bases). The V end lost 0 bases, the J end lost 10 bases, and 13 bases lay between the germline ends. Germline CDR1 is SGHAT and CDR2 is FQNNGV. This CDR3 region has 15 residues. CDR3 amino acids: CASSLEKGRGSPLHF. CDR3 in DNA: TGTGCCAGCAGCTTAGAGAAGGGAAGGGGATCACCCCTCCACTTT.

The rearrangement links TRBV14 to TRBJ2-2; unclear D gene. CDR1 SGHDN and CDR2 FVKESK come from the germline V gene. Between the trimmed V and J ends, which lost 0 bases and 8 bases, there was a span of 13 bases. This CDR3 is 15 amino acids long. The CDR3 sequence is CASSQDLPPSGELFF. The CDR3 DNA sequence: TGTGCCAGCAGCCAAGATCTTCCTCCTTCGGGGGAGCTGTTTTTT. Using reference TRBV14 and TRBJ2-2 for the parts outside the CDR3, the full variable domain is EAGVTQFPSHSVIEKGQTVTLRCDPISGHDNLYWYRRVMGKEIKFLLHFVKESKQDESGMPNNRFLAERTGGTYSTLKVQPAELEDSGVYFCASSQDLPPSGELFFGEGSRLTVL.

The chain employs TRBV19 and TRBJ1-5; TRBD1 matches 8 bases. Germline lookup yields CDR1 LNHDA and CDR2 SQIVND (reference sequence). This CDR3 comprises 12 residues. With 6 bases clipped from V and 11 bases from J, the junction kept 6 bases outside the gene matches. The CDR3 nucleotides read TGTGCCAGTAGAAAGACAGGGGCGGCCCAGCATTTT. This encodes CASRKTGAAQHF.

This clone has a handful of counts. The chain uses TRBV6-4 and TRBJ2-7; D may be TRBD2 (5 bases). The CDR3 covers 16 residues. Between the trimmed V and J ends, which lost 6 bases and 0 bases, there was a span of 18 bases. Germline V lookup: CDR1 MRHNA, CDR2 SNTAGT. For the CDR3, the DNA is TGTGCCAGCAGAGCCCCCCCAGCGGTTAGCTCCTACGAGCAGTACTTC. This encodes CASRAPPAVSSYEQYF.

The CDR3 protein is CASSLGRGTGEQYF. CDR3 sequence (DNA): TGCGCCAGCAGCTTGGGACGCGGGACGGGGGAGCAGTACTTC. This chain uses TRBV5-1 with TRBJ2-7; a weak D match, TRBD2 (6 bases). The CDR3 covers 14 residues. The V end was cut by 0 bases, the J end by 7 bases, with 14 bases between. Germline-derived CDR1 and CDR2 are SGHRS and YFSETQ.

J is TRBJ2-3 and V is TRBV2; 7 bases match TRBD2. Trimming at V came to 6 bases and at J to 0 bases, leaving 6 bases not matched to a gene. Germline CDR1 reads SNHLY; CDR2 reads FYNNEI. The CDR3 spans 15 residues. For the CDR3, the DNA is TGTGCCAGCAGGCCCGGGGGGTTTAGCACAGATACGCAGTATTTT. It yields the protein CASRPGGFSTDTQYF.

The chain employs TRBV9 and TRBJ2-3, with 7 bases matching TRBD2. The ends lost 2 bases at V and 6 bases at J; junction bases unmatched: 6. The CDR3 is 14 amino acids. Germline V gene lookup returns CDR1 SGDLS and CDR2 YYNGEE. This CDR3 reads CASSVLAEIDTQYF. The CDR3 bases are TGTGCCAGCAGCGTTCTAGCGGAGATCGATACGCAGTATTTT.

This clone has only a few counts. The chain combines TRBV15 with TRBJ2-2; a possible D gene is TRBD1 (6 bases). The CDR3 is made up of 14 amino acids. Trimming stripped 4 bases from V and 7 bases from J, with 13 bases between. Per the germline V gene, CDR1 is LNHNV and CDR2 is YYDKDF (reference sequence). The CDR3 region is CATSINRVGGELFF. The CDR3 DNA follows: TGTGCCACCAGCATAAACAGGGTGGGCGGGGAGCTGTTTTTT.

This chain joins TRBV6-1 and TRBJ2-7; 10 nucleotides align to TRBD1. The V and J ends lost 9 bases and 6 bases, in that order; junction bases with no gene match: 11. The CDR3 is 14 amino acids. Per the germline V gene, CDR1 is MNHNS and CDR2 is SASEGT. The CDR3 loop is CASTSPGQGFEQYF. CDR3 nucleotide sequence: TGTGCCAGTACTTCCCCGGGACAGGGGTTCGAGCAGTACTTC.

This clone was counted a few times. CDR3 loop: CASSFMDRVDQPQHF. For the CDR3, the DNA is TGTGCCAGCAGCTTTATGGACAGGGTTGATCAGCCCCAGCATTTT. The chain links TRBV7-8 to TRBJ1-5, with TRBD1 identical over 8 bases. Germline assignment: CDR1 SGHVS and CDR2 FQNEAQ. This CDR3 is 15 amino acids long. After removal of 3 bases from V and 5 bases from J, the junction contained 6 bases not matched to a gene.

This clone was seen only a few times. The genes are TRBV6-6 and TRBJ1-6, with a weak D call TRBD1 (6 bases). Looked up from germline, CDR1 is MNHNY and CDR2 is SVGAGI (reference sequence). V was cut by 4 bases and J by 10 bases, with 17 bases left in between. CDR3 length equals 15 residues. CDR3 region: CASSSAAGGSSPLHF. The CDR3 DNA is TGTGCCAGCAGTTCCGCCGCGGGGGGCTCATCACCCCTCCACTTT.

This rearrangement joins TRBV7-9 to TRBJ2-5; D unresolved. V gave up 5 bases and J gave up 2 bases, with 9 bases separating them. Germline CDR1 is SEHNR and CDR2 is FQNEAQ (reference sequence). The CDR3 totals 13 residues. CDR3: CASSRHLQETQYF. For the CDR3, the DNA is TGTGCCAGCAGCCGACATTTACAAGAGACCCAGTACTTC.

The rearrangement joins TRBV19 to TRBJ1-2, with no clear D. V was cut by 4 bases and J by 1 base, with 16 bases left in between. This CDR3 contains 16 residues. Per the germline V gene, CDR1 is LNHDA and CDR2 is SQIVND (reference sequence). The CDR3 spells CASSTTPGGLNYGYTF. CDR3 sequence (DNA): TGTGCCAGTAGTACAACCCCCGGTGGGCTTAACTATGGCTACACCTTC.